Here is one T cell receptor (beta chain) with its context. Its antigen is unidentified. The data are from a study of shared clonotypes between healthy human individuals. Naive CD45RA+ and memory CD45RA-negative subsets were split from CD4+ cells. The V end was cut by 3 bases, the J end by 11 bases, with 25 bases between. CDR1 and CDR2 (germline): SGHAT, FQNNGV. The CDR3 runs to 17 residues. Clones were sequenced by immunoSEQ multiplex PCR, and TCRdb holds only the in-frame ones, with some missing. Counted here are some 1,600,000 clones, roughly 98% occurring once; the ten biggest clones make up 0.4% to 0.45%. General observations from the study: Blood was the only sampled material, and tissue repertoires likely differ. Large sequencing depth failed to make sorted-subset sequencing complete, rarefaction showed.

The specimen was naive CD4+ T cells sorted from blood. Subset of the sample: CD45RA+ positively selected. The chain employs TRBV11-2 and TRBJ1-4; D is possibly TRBD1 (6 bases). This receptor was taken from a man younger than 40 in good health. The CDR3 protein is CASSFTVPQGYDEKLFF. Here the CDR3 DNA reads TGTGCCAGCAGCTTCACCGTACCACAGGGTTATGACGAGAAACTGTTTTTT. The whole variable domain, filled in from reference TRBV11-2 and TRBJ1-4, reads EAGVAQSPRYKIIEKRQSVAFWCNPISGHATLYWYQQILGQGPKLLIQFQNNGVVDDSQLPKDRFSAERLKGVDSTLKIQPAKLEDSAVYLCASSFTVPQGYDEKLFFGSGTQLSVL.